One and the same sample provided the 5 T cell receptor beta chains below, sequenced in a study of T cells in women clearing cervical HPV infection. Assay: immunoSEQ multiplex PCR; the TCRdb copy retains only in-frame clones and omits some. The sample totals 40,000 to 60,000 clones. The sequenced sample was blood buffy coat. The receptors were sampled from a woman between 18 and 75 years old with a cervical HPV16 infection that either progressed to CIN3+ or cleared (not recorded which).

With respect to this clone: Read data end 3 residues before the CDR3 end; the end is taken from the germline J gene. The chain is built from TRBV20-1 and TRBJ2-3; 9 nucleotides line up with TRBD2. Germline CDR1 is DFQATT and CDR2 is SNEGSKA (reference sequence). V lost 6 bases and J lost 0; bases outside the gene matches: 7. This CDR3 spans 15 amino acids. The chain's CDR3 is CSAESGGPSTDTQYF. The DNA read from the CDR3 is TGCAGTGCCGAAAGCGGGGGGCCAAGCACAGATACG.

In regard to this clone: The CDR3 extends 3 residues past the end of the read, so its final part is completed from the germline J gene. V and J are TRBV19 and TRBJ1-1; D is possibly TRBD1 (5 bases). The CDR3 sequence is 14 residues long. Per the germline V gene, CDR1 is LNHDA and CDR2 is SQIVND (reference sequence). The CDR3 bases that were read are TGTGCCAGTAGAGGCCGGGGGTACAGGTCCGAA. Translation: CASRGRGYRSE. The CDR3, in full, reads CASRGRGYRSEAFF. Drawing the rest from reference TRBV19 and TRBJ1-1, the complete variable domain is DGGITQSPKYLFRKEGQNVTLSCEQNLNHDAMYWYRQDPGQGLRLIYYSQIVNDFQKGDIAEGYSVSREKKESFPLTVTSAQKNPTAFYLCASRGRGYRSEAFFGQGTRLTVV.

Worth noting for this clone: The read ends 3 residues before the CDR3 terminus; that terminus is restored from the germline J gene. This chain connects TRBV2 to TRBJ2-5; 9 bases are a match to TRBD1. Germline lookup yields CDR1 SNHLY and CDR2 FYNNEI. This CDR3 has 13 residues. CDR3 DNA (partial): TGTGCCAACGGGGACAGGGCTACAGATACC. As protein: CANGDRATDT. Given in full, the CDR3 is CANGDRATDTQYF.

In the case of this clone: The read falls 3 residues short of the CDR3 end, and the missing part is taken from the germline J gene. J is TRBJ1-4 and V is TRBV7-6; TRBD1 might be the D (6 bases). The CDR3 spans 15 residues. V shed 1 base and J shed 4 bases, with 10 bases lying between them. Germline V gives CDR1 SGHVS, CDR2 FNYEAQ. The CDR3 reads CASSLDRAFNEKLFF. The part of the CDR3 DNA that was read is TGTGCCAGCAGCTTAGACAGGGCGTTTAATGAAAAA.

A word on this clone: Read data end 3 residues before the CDR3 end; the end is taken from the germline J gene. The chain recombines TRBV6-2 or TRBV6-3 with TRBJ1-2; TRBD1 matches 7 bases. Looked up from germline, CDR1 is MNHEY and CDR2 is SVGEGT. The CDR3 is made up of 13 amino acids. The CDR3 sequence is CASSYGQVAGYTF. CDR3 DNA (partial): TGTGCCAGCAGTTACGGACAGGTAGCCGGC.